The 14 T cell receptor beta chains below were found in one sample sequenced in a study of OX40 agonist ivuxolimab in advanced cancers. Repertoires were generated with immunoSEQ multiplex PCR, while TCRdb's copy carries only in-frame clones and drops some. This table has tens of thousands of clones, around 87% appearing once. This material consisted of CD4+ or CD8+ T cells sorted from blood, taken in a trial of the OX40 agonist ivuxolimab. The receptors come from an adult with an advanced solid tumor such as melanoma, head and neck, liver or kidney cancer.

V is TRBV5-1 and J is TRBJ1-6; 8 bases line up with TRBD1. This CDR3 comprises 14 residues. V lost 4 bases, J lost 8 bases, and 5 bases stayed unmatched. Germline assignment: CDR1 SGHRS and CDR2 YFSETQ. CDR3 coding DNA: TGCGCCAGCAGCCGACAGGGGTTGGATTCACCCCTCCACTTT. Its translation is CASSRQGLDSPLHF.

This chain connects TRBV9 to TRBJ2-1, with 8 bases fitting TRBD1. Germline V gives CDR1 SGDLS, CDR2 YYNGEE. V dropped 4 bases and J dropped 5; count of bases not matched to a gene: 11. The CDR3 covers 16 residues. This CDR3 reads CASSHFTGGVHNEQFF. The CDR3 nucleotides are TGTGCCAGCAGCCACTTCACAGGGGGTGTCCACAATGAGCAGTTCTTC.

The chain recombines TRBV6-5 with TRBJ1-3; D call uncertain. The CDR3 has 16 amino acids. Trimming took 0 bases from V and 4 from J, leaving 13 bases between them. Looked up from germline, CDR1 is MNHEY and CDR2 is SVGAGI. In DNA, the CDR3 is TGTGCCAGCAGTTACTCGGCAACGAGAAGGGGAAACACCATATATTTT. The encoded protein is CASSYSATRRGNTIYF.

This rearrangement joins TRBV30 to TRBJ2-7, with D tentatively TRBD1 (6 bases). The CDR3 runs 13 residues. Germline CDR1 reads GTSNPN; CDR2 reads SVGIG (reference sequence). The ends were cut back, 2 bases at V and 0 bases at J, with 8 bases in the middle. Here the CDR3 reads CAWSRDISYEQYF. The CDR3 bases are TGTGCCTGGAGTCGGGACATCTCCTACGAGCAGTACTTC.

V usage is TRBV5-6 and J usage is TRBJ1-1; D is unclear. The CDR3 is made up of 13 amino acids. Trimming took off 3 bases at V and 1 base at J, with 7 bases between the two ends. Per the germline V gene, CDR1 is SGHDT and CDR2 is YYEEEE. For the CDR3, the DNA is TGTGCCAGCAGCTCCTGGGGGAACACTGAAGCTTTCTTT. Translation: CASSSWGNTEAFF.

The chain couples TRBV2 to TRBJ2-2; 10 bases line up with TRBD1. The CDR3 length is 13 residues. Unmatched junction bases numbered 2, after V lost 5 bases and J lost 8 bases. CDR1 SNHLY and CDR2 FYNNEI come from the germline V gene. The CDR3 nucleotides read TGTGCCAGCAGTCGGGACAGGGGAGGGGAGCTGTTTTTT. This codes for CASSRDRGGELFF.

The rearrangement uses TRBV11-3 and TRBJ2-1, with TRBD1 matching 11 bases. From germline, CDR1 is SGHNT and CDR2 YENEEA. The CDR3 is made up of 14 amino acids. The trim removed 8 bases at V and 7 bases at J, leaving 7 bases unmatched. As DNA, the CDR3 is TGTGCCAGCGGGAGGACAGGGGGCTTTAATGAGCAGTTCTTC. Translating gives CASGRTGGFNEQFF.

A few counts support this clone. The rearrangement links TRBV30 to TRBJ1-2; D might be TRBD1 (5 bases). Trimming shortened V by 2 bases and J by 6 bases, and 16 bases separated the two germline ends. CDR1 and CDR2 (germline): GTSNPN, SVGIG (reference sequence). This CDR3 has 14 residues. The chain's CDR3 is CAWSKWPGTDGYTF. Here the CDR3 DNA reads TGTGCCTGGAGTAAGTGGCCAGGGACTGATGGCTACACCTTC.

V is TRBV7-2 and J is TRBJ1-1, with D tentatively TRBD1 (6 bases). V was shortened by 7 bases and J by 3 bases, with 18 bases between the two germline ends. Germline CDR1 SGHTA, CDR2 FQGNSA. CDR3 size: 15 residues. The CDR3 loop is CASTTPGGGYTEAFF. CDR3 sequence (DNA): TGTGCCAGCACCACTCCTGGGGGCGGGTACACTGAAGCTTTCTTT.

The chain links TRBV10-3 to TRBJ2-7; the match to TRBD2 covers 12 bases. The CDR3 has 15 amino acids. J gave up 6 bases and V 5 bases, and 8 bases lay outside the gene matches. Germline V CDR1 and CDR2: ENHRY, SYGVKD. For the CDR3, the DNA is TGTGCCATCAGTCCCTTACTAGCGGGAGGAGGCGAGCAGTACTTC. This codes for CAISPLLAGGGEQYF.

V is TRBV5-1 and J is TRBJ1-1; D is unresolved. Per the germline V gene, CDR1 is SGHRS and CDR2 is YFSETQ. V lost 0 bases and J lost 10, with 10 bases in between. The CDR3 runs to 12 residues. CDR3 amino acids: CASSLDRNGAFF. CDR3 coding DNA: TGCGCCAGCAGCTTGGACCGAAATGGAGCTTTCTTT.

The chain recombines TRBV18 with TRBJ2-7; a weak D match, TRBD2 (6 bases). Germline CDR1 is KGHSH and CDR2 is LQKENI. V was clipped by 2 bases and J by 6 bases, with 11 bases between them. The CDR3 runs to 13 residues. CDR3 in amino acids: CASSPKVGGEQYV. CDR3 coding DNA: TGTGCCAGCTCACCAAAGGTCGGGGGCGAGCAGTACGTC.

This sequence joins TRBV6-5 and TRBJ2-7, with D tentatively TRBD2 (6 bases). CDR1 MNHEY and CDR2 SVGAGI come from the germline V gene. This CDR3 is built from 14 residues. The germline V and J ends were trimmed by 7 bases and 1 base, with 14 bases remaining between them. The CDR3 reads CASNRGSGSYEQYF. The DNA of the CDR3 is TGTGCCAGCAACCGGGGTAGCGGATCCTACGAGCAGTACTTC.

This chain joins TRBV2 and TRBJ2-7; D may be TRBD1 (5 bases). The V and J ends lost 10 bases and 6 bases respectively, with 22 bases between them. Germline V CDR1 and CDR2: SNHLY, FYNNEI. The CDR3 totals 14 residues. CDR3 sequence: CATQDSGAAFEQYF. As DNA, the CDR3 is TGTGCCACCCAAGACTCTGGGGCGGCCTTCGAGCAGTACTTC.